Described below is a single T cell receptor (beta chain) sequence and its context. These data originate in a study of blood T cell repertoires in COVID-19. Study information: Material from acute and convalescent COVID-19 was sourced from the United States, Italy and Spain. From T cells, B-cell-depleted T cells, or PBMCs came the material, which was cDNA or gDNA.

Original processing methods: Quantification of nucleated cells was approximated via reference gene primer amplification. Assay used: immunoSEQ multiplex PCR; TCRdb lists only in-frame clones, some missing. That table supplies the V and J calls and clone size; D and trimming were determined from the DNA. In the table there are 230,000 or so clones, roughly 89% of which are singletons. CDR1 is SNHLY, CDR2 FYNNEI, per germline. Trimming removed 5 bases at V and 8 bases at J, with 21 bases between. CDR3 length: 15 amino acids. The source is a woman aged 40 to 55 who had recovered from COVID-19. The chain carries TRBV2 and TRBJ1-2; D might be TRBD1 (5 bases). Material for sequencing was peripheral blood. In DNA, the CDR3 is TGTGCCAGCAGTCTTAAAAGGAATTCAGGGCAGGGCTACACCTTC. Its protein product is CASSLKRNSGQGYTF.